The 23 T cell receptor beta chains presented below share a single source sample, sequenced in a study of control samples from healthy donors and cancer patients. Measured with immunoSEQ multiplex PCR; TCRdb has only the in-frame clones, and not every one. The sample consists of about 140,000 clones, 80% to 90% of them appearing once. Sequencing was performed on blood. These receptors came from a woman aged 25 to 39 in good health.

The chain employs TRBV6-2 or TRBV6-3 and TRBJ2-5; 9 bases map to TRBD2. Trimming took 6 bases from V and 5 from J; bases not matched to a gene: 16. Looked up from germline, CDR1 is MNHEY and CDR2 is SVGEGT. This CDR3 has 17 residues. The CDR3 sequence: CASSLILGGRAVETQYF. The CDR3 bases are TGTGCCAGCAGCTTGATCCTCGGCGGGAGGGCCGTTGAGACCCAGTACTTC.

The chain is built from TRBV24-1 and TRBJ1-5, with TRBD1 matching over 10 bases. CDR3 length equals 15 residues. The germline CDR1 and CDR2 sequences are KGHDR and SFDVKD. Trimming at V came to 9 bases and at J to 2 bases, leaving 6 bases not matched to a gene. The CDR3 DNA reads TGTGCCACCGAGACAGGGACAGGGGGCAATCAGCCCCAGCATTTT. Translated: CATETGTGGNQPQHF.

This clone was counted between two and nine times. This rearrangement joins TRBV5-4 to TRBJ2-3; 10 nucleotides agree with TRBD2. The V gene's germline CDR1 is SGHNT and CDR2 YYREEE (reference sequence). The CDR3 extends over 16 amino acids. V shed 1 base, J shed 1 base, and the junction held 3 bases outside the gene matches. Here the CDR3 reads CASSLQAGGGTDTQYF. The CDR3 DNA follows: TGTGCCAGCAGCTTGCAAGCGGGAGGGGGCACAGATACGCAGTATTTT.

This clone has a handful of counts. The rearrangement uses TRBV28 and TRBJ2-3, with D possibly being TRBD2 (6 bases). V was clipped by 3 bases and J by 4 bases, with 14 bases between them. This CDR3 comprises 15 residues. Germline loops: CDR1 MDHEN, CDR2 SYDVKM. In DNA form, the CDR3 reads TGTGCCAGCAGTTTGGACGGGGGTTGGTCAGATACGCAGTATTTT. Protein sequence: CASSLDGGWSDTQYF.

The chain couples TRBV25-1 to TRBJ2-1; the match to TRBD1 covers 9 bases. The CDR3 totals 18 residues. V trimming: 8 bases; J trimming: 6 bases; junction bases outside the gene matches: 20. Germline values: CDR1 MGHDK, CDR2 SYGVNS. The CDR3 spells CASAPTGTGRIGFNEQFF. As DNA, the CDR3 is TGTGCCAGCGCACCGACTGGGACAGGGAGGATAGGGTTCAATGAGCAGTTCTTC.

V and J are TRBV2 and TRBJ2-2; no definite D call. Germline assignment: CDR1 SNHLY and CDR2 FYNNEI. This CDR3 has 14 residues. Trimming cost V 7 bases and J 0 bases, with 9 bases left between them. CDR3 sequence (DNA): TGTGCCAGCACACGGGCGGCGAACACCGGGGAGCTGTTTTTT. Translating gives CASTRAANTGELFF. The full variable domain, in which reference TRBV2 and TRBJ2-2 provide the parts outside the CDR3, is EPEVTQTPSHQVTQMGQEVILRCVPISNHLYFYWYRQILGQKVEFLVSFYNNEISEKSEIFDDQFSVERPDGSNFTLKIRSTKLEDSAMYFCASTRAANTGELFFGEGSRLTVL.

This chain joins TRBV30 and TRBJ2-3, with a weak D call TRBD2 (6 bases). The CDR3 totals 13 residues. Germline CDR1 reads GTSNPN; CDR2 reads SVGIG (reference sequence). The ends were cut back, 4 bases at V and 0 bases at J, with 8 bases in the middle. CDR3 bases: TGTGCCTGGACGGGGGATAGCACAGATACGCAGTATTTT. It specifies CAWTGDSTDTQYF.

This clone was seen once. The chain uses TRBV28 and TRBJ2-1, with D perhaps TRBD1 or TRBD2 (6 bases each). Germline V gives CDR1 MDHEN, CDR2 SYDVKM. V lost 4 bases and J 0 bases, leaving 13 bases between the germline ends. The CDR3 covers 16 residues. Written as DNA, the CDR3 is TGTGCCAGCAGTTCCGGGGGCCCGAGCTCCTACAATGAGCAGTTCTTC. Translated: CASSSGGPSSYNEQFF.

With regard to this clone: Being one base from a much bigger clone, this may be a read error. This chain connects TRBV7-9 to TRBJ1-1; no reliable D call. CDR1 is SEHNR and CDR2 is FQNEAQ in the germline V gene (reference sequence). V lost 3 bases to trimming and J lost 3 bases, with 8 bases between them. This CDR3 is 13 amino acids long. This chain's CDR3 is CASSLIVDTEAFF. Here the CDR3 DNA reads TGTGCCAGCAGCTTGATCGTGGACACTGAAGCTTTCTTT.

There are a few counts of this clone. This rearrangement joins TRBV28 to TRBJ1-2, with 7 bases fitting TRBD1. The CDR3 runs to 14 residues. Unmatched junction bases numbered 8, after V lost 6 bases and J lost 4 bases. From germline, CDR1 is MDHEN and CDR2 SYDVKM. The CDR3 protein is CASRSGTAFYGYTF. CDR3 DNA: TGTGCCAGCAGGTCTGGGACAGCGTTCTATGGCTACACCTTC.

The chain carries TRBV5-6 and TRBJ2-7, with D perhaps TRBD2 (5 bases). Germline V gene data show CDR1 as SGHDT and CDR2 as YYEEEE. V was shortened by 0 bases and J by 4 bases, with 14 bases between the two germline ends. The CDR3 extends over 15 amino acids. The chain's CDR3 is CASSLGSGEFYEQYF. DNA of the CDR3: TGTGCCAGCAGCTTGGGGTCTGGGGAGTTTTACGAGCAGTACTTC.

The rearrangement uses TRBV2 and TRBJ2-5; 10 nucleotides agree with TRBD2. CDR1 SNHLY and CDR2 FYNNEI come from the germline V gene. CDR3 size: 14 residues. V was clipped by 2 bases and J by 5 bases; unmatched bases: 2. CDR3 amino acids: CASSETAGGETQYF. The CDR3 DNA reads as TGTGCCAGCAGTGAAACAGCGGGAGGGGAGACCCAGTACTTC.

A single count supports this clone. The chain recombines TRBV27 with TRBJ2-5; D remains ambiguous. V dropped 3 bases and J dropped 2 bases, with 7 bases sitting between them. CDR1 is MNHEY, CDR2 SMNVEV, per germline (reference sequence). The CDR3 runs 13 residues. CDR3 in amino acids: CASSFRAQETQYF. Written as DNA, the CDR3 is TGTGCCAGCAGTTTTCGAGCGCAAGAGACCCAGTACTTC.

This chain uses TRBV2 with TRBJ1-5; D not resolved. The germline V and J ends were trimmed by 3 bases and 3 bases, with 9 bases remaining between them. The CDR3 loop spans 14 amino acids. In germline, CDR1 is SNHLY, CDR2 FYNNEI. The DNA for the CDR3 is TGTGCCAGCAGTGAGTTGGCAGACAATCAGCCCCAGCATTTT. Encoded protein: CASSELADNQPQHF.

The chain combines TRBV4-1 with TRBJ1-5, with D tentatively TRBD1 (6 bases). The CDR3 consists of 15 residues. Germline assignment: CDR1 MGHRA and CDR2 YSYEKL. V was trimmed by 0 bases and J by 5 bases, leaving 11 bases between them. The CDR3 coding sequence is TGCGCCAGCAGCCAAGAGCAGGGGCAGGATCAGCCCCAGCATTTT. It specifies CASSQEQGQDQPQHF.

The chain is built from TRBV6-5 and TRBJ1-5; 7 bases are shared with TRBD1. Germline V gives CDR1 MNHEY, CDR2 SVGAGI. The J segment lost 1 base and the V segment lost 4 bases, leaving 4 bases of the junction unmatched. The CDR3 has 15 residues. CDR3 amino acids: CASSLGGFSNQPQHF. In nucleotides, the CDR3 is TGTGCCAGCAGTTTAGGGGGCTTCAGCAATCAGCCCCAGCATTTT.

This chain connects TRBV28 to TRBJ1-5; TRBD1 agrees at 9 bases. V lost 10 bases, J lost 5 bases, and 6 bases stayed unmatched. Germline CDR1 reads MDHEN; CDR2 reads SYDVKM. The CDR3 sequence is 13 residues long. The CDR3 loop is CATNDRGDQPQHF. The DNA for the CDR3 is TGTGCCACCAATGACAGGGGGGATCAGCCCCAGCATTTT.

This clone was seen a single time. The V and J genes are TRBV4-2 and TRBJ1-1, with 11 nucleotides matching TRBD1. The J segment lost 3 bases and the V segment lost 4 bases, leaving 7 bases of the junction unmatched. The germline gives CDR1 LGHNA, CDR2 YNFKEQ. The CDR3 length is 16 residues. Here the CDR3 DNA reads TGTGCCAGCAGCCGTGGGACAGGGGGTCTTGACACTGAAGCTTTCTTT. Its protein is CASSRGTGGLDTEAFF.

The sample holds one count of this clone. The chain recombines TRBV3-1 (or the pseudogene TRBV3-2) with TRBJ1-1; a possible D gene is TRBD1 (5 bases). Germline V CDR1 and CDR2: LGHDT, YNNKEL (reference sequence). Between the trimmed V and J ends, which lost 4 bases and 3 bases, there was a span of 15 bases. The CDR3 contains 15 residues. CDR3 sequence: CASSLMGQGDTEAFF. CDR3 nucleotides: TGTGCCAGCAGCCTTATGGGGCAGGGAGACACTGAAGCTTTCTTT.

This chain uses TRBV5-1 with TRBJ1-3; D is perhaps TRBD1 (6 bases). Germline assignment: CDR1 SGHRS and CDR2 YFSETQ. CDR3 length equals 14 residues. V shed 4 bases and J shed 3 bases, with 11 bases lying between them. The DNA for the CDR3 is TGCGCCAGCAGCCAAGGGGGAAATGGAAACACCATATATTTT. This sequence encodes CASSQGGNGNTIYF.

The chain links TRBV9 to TRBJ1-5; D is unresolved. CDR1 SGDLS and CDR2 YYNGEE come from the germline V gene. Trimming removed 0 bases from V and 9 bases from J, with 10 bases in between. This CDR3 contains 13 residues. The CDR3 here is CASSVGGVGPQHF. The CDR3, as DNA: TGTGCCAGCAGCGTAGGTGGTGTAGGGCCCCAGCATTTT.

CDR3 protein: CAWIWPGQGFSGANVLTF. For the CDR3, the DNA is TGTGCCTGGATATGGCCGGGACAGGGATTCTCTGGGGCCAACGTCCTGACTTTC. The V and J genes are TRBV30 and TRBJ2-6; 9 nucleotides align to TRBD1. Germline assignment: CDR1 GTSNPN and CDR2 SVGIG (reference sequence). V lost 4 bases, J lost 0 bases, and 10 bases stayed unmatched. The CDR3 length is 18 residues.

The chain has TRBV5-1 and TRBJ1-2; possible D gene TRBD1, 5 bases. The CDR3 loop spans 14 amino acids. V shed 1 base and J shed 4 bases, with 11 bases lying between them. Germline V lookup: CDR1 SGHRS, CDR2 YFSETQ. The CDR3 region is CASSLYDSFYGYTF. In DNA form, the CDR3 reads TGCGCCAGCAGCTTGTACGACAGCTTCTATGGCTACACCTTC.